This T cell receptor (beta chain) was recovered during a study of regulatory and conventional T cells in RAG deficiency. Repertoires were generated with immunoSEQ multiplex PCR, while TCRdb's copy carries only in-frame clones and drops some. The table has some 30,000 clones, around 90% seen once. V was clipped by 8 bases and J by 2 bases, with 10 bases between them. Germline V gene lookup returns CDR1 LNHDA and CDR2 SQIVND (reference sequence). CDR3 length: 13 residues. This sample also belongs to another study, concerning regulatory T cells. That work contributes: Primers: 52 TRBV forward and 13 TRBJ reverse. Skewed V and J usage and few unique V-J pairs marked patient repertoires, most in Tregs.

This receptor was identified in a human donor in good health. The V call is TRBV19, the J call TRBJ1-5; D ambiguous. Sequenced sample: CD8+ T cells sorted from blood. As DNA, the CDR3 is TGTGCCAGTGGGAGGATGGGCAATCAGCCCCAGCATTTT. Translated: CASGRMGNQPQHF.